Reported below is one T cell receptor (beta chain). Its antigen remains unknown. The sample belongs to a study of T cells after yellow fever vaccination. Generation of TCR cDNA used 5'RACE template switching (which added a universal primer site and UMIs). TCRdb independently ran MiXCR on the 5' RACE reads; one entry per CDR3 protein. The data contain over 150,000 distinct CDR3 sequences, roughly 6.2% of them seen just once; the ten biggest clones take up 2.5% to 3.5%. Study outcomes and limitations: The secondary response showed a weaker magnitude and a faster peak, day 5 versus 15.

The V and J ends lost 3 bases and 2 bases respectively, with 10 bases between them. Germline lookup yields CDR1 KGHSH and CDR2 LQKENI. The CDR3 is made up of 14 amino acids. The sequences come from CD4+ T cells sorted from PBMCs, collected on the day of the first yellow fever vaccination. The sequence was collected from a young man who received the YFV17D yellow fever vaccine. V gene TRBV18 combines with J gene TRBJ2-5; D unresolved. CDR3 DNA: TGTGCCAGCTCACCCCTGGACGAACAAGAGACCCAGTACTTC. Residues: CASSPLDEQETQYF.